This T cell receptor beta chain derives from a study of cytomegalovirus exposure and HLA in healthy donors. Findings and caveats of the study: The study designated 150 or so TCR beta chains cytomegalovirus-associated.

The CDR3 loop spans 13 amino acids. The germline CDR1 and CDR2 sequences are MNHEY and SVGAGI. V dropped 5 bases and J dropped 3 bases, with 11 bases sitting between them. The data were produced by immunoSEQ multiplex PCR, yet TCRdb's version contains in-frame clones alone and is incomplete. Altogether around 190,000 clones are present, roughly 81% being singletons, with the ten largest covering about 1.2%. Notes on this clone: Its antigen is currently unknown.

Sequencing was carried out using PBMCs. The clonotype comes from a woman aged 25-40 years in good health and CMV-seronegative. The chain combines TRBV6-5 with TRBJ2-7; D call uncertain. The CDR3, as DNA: TGTGCCAGCAGTCCCCCCCTTCGCTACGAGCAGTACTTC. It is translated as CASSPPLRYEQYF.